This record looks at one TCR beta chain sequence and its context. The sample comes from a study of cytomegalovirus exposure and HLA in healthy donors. The germline gives CDR1 SGHRS, CDR2 YFSETQ. The CDR3 is 16 amino acids. Trimming cost V 0 bases and J 8 bases, with 18 bases left between them. The PCR was carried out with 60 Vbeta primers and 13 Jbeta primers. Profiling relied on immunoSEQ multiplex PCR, and the TCRdb table lists in-frame clones only, not all of them. The sample has under 150,000 clones, about 80% seen once. V is TRBV5-1 and J is TRBJ2-1; possible D gene TRBD1, 5 bases. Sequences were obtained from PBMCs. This TCR was recovered from a man younger than 35 in good health and CMV-seronegative. The CDR3: CASSLVRSAGNYEQFF. The CDR3 region has the DNA TGCGCCAGCAGCTTGGTCAGGTCTGCAGGGAATTATGAGCAGTTCTTC. Variable domain in full (rest from reference TRBV5-1 and TRBJ2-1): KAGVTQTPRYLIKTRGQQVTLSCSPISGHRSVSWYQQTPGQGLQFLFEYFSETQRNKGNFPGRFSGRQFSNSRSEMNVSTLELGDSALYLCASSLVRSAGNYEQFFGPGTRLTVL.